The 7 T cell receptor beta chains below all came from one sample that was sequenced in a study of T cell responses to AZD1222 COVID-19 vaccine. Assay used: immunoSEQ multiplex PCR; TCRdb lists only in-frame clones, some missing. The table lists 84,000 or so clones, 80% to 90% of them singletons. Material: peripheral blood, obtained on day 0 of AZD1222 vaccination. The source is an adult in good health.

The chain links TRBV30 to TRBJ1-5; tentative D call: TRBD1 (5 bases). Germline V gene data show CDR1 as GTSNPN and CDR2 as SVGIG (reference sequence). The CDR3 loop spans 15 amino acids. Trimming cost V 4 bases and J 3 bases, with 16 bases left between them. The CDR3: CAWKSGRADNQPQHF. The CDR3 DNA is TGTGCCTGGAAGTCCGGCAGGGCGGACAATCAGCCCCAGCATTTT.

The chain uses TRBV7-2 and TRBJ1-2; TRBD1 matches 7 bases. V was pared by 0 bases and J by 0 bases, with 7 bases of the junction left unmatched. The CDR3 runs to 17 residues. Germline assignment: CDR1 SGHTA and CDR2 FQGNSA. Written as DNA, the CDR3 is TGTGCCAGCAGCTTAGCCGACGTAGGACAGGCTAACTATGGCTACACCTTC. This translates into CASSLADVGQANYGYTF.

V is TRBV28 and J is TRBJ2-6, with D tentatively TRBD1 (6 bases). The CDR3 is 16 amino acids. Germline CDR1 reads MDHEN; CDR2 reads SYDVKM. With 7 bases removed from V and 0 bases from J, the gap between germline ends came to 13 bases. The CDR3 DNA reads TGTGCCAGCACAACACAGGGTCACTCTGGGGCCAACGTCCTGACTTTC. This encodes CASTTQGHSGANVLTF.

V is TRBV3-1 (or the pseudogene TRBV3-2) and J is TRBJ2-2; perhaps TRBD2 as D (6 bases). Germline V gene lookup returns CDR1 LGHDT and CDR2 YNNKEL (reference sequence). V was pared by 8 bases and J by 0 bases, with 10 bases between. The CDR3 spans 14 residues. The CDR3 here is CASGDSPNTGELFF. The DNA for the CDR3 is TGTGCCAGCGGGGACTCTCCGAACACCGGGGAGCTGTTTTTT.

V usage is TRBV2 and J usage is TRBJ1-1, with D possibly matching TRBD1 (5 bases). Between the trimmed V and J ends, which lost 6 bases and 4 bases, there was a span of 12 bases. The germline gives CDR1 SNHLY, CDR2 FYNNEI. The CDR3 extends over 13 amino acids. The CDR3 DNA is TGTGCCAGCAGGGGGGGACGGAGCACTGAAGCTTTCTTT. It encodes CASRGGRSTEAFF.

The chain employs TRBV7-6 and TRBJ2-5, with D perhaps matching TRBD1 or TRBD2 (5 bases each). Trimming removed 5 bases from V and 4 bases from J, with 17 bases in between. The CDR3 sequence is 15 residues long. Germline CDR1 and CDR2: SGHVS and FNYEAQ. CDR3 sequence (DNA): TGTGCCAGCAGCCCGCCACCAGAGAGGGGAGAGACCCAGTACTTC. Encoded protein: CASSPPPERGETQYF.

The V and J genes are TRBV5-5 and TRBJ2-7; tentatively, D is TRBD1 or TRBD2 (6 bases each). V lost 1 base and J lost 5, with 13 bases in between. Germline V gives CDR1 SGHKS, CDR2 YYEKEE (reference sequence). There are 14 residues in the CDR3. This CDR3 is CASSLFAGEDEQYF. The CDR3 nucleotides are TGTGCCAGCAGCTTGTTCGCAGGGGAGGACGAGCAGTACTTC.